These 13 T cell receptor beta chains came from one sample sequenced in a study of T cell responses to AZD1222 COVID-19 vaccine. Clones were sequenced by immunoSEQ multiplex PCR, and TCRdb holds only the in-frame ones, with some missing. The table records 200,000 or so clones, under 95% of them present only once. The sequencing here drew on peripheral blood, taken on day 0 of MenACWY control vaccination. The receptors come from an adult in good health.

This clone was detected once. The rearrangement uses TRBV3-1 (or the pseudogene TRBV3-2) and TRBJ2-1; TRBD2 might be the D (6 bases). The V gene lost 3 bases and the J gene lost 2 bases, with 20 bases spanning the gap. This CDR3 contains 18 residues. In germline, CDR1 is LGHDT, CDR2 YNNKEL (reference sequence). The CDR3: CASSHGRLAGTAYNEQFF. CDR3 bases: TGTGCCAGCAGCCATGGAAGACTTGCGGGGACCGCCTACAATGAGCAGTTCTTC.

The rearrangement uses TRBV4-2 and TRBJ1-2, with D perhaps matching TRBD1 (6 bases). The germline V gene has CDR1 LGHNA and CDR2 YNFKEQ. The CDR3 is made up of 15 amino acids. The V end lost 0 bases, the J end lost 8 bases, and 16 bases lay between the germline ends. The CDR3 coding sequence is TGTGCCAGCAGCCAAGAGGCAGGGACCGACAGGGGCTACACCTTC. This sequence encodes CASSQEAGTDRGYTF.

This rearrangement joins TRBV29-1 to TRBJ2-5; 8 bases align to TRBD1. The CDR3 sequence is 13 residues long. Germline-derived CDR1 and CDR2 are SQVTM and ANQGSEA. V lost 4 bases, J lost 5 bases, and 6 bases stayed unmatched. This CDR3 is CSVAPNRGETQYF. In nucleotides, the CDR3 is TGCAGCGTTGCTCCCAACAGGGGGGAGACCCAGTACTTC.

The chain couples TRBV5-1 to TRBJ2-1; 11 nucleotides match TRBD2. The ends lost 0 bases at V and 6 bases at J; junction bases unmatched: 5. The germline gives CDR1 SGHRS, CDR2 YFSETQ. This CDR3 has 16 amino acids. CDR3 region: CASSLAPLAGANEQFF. CDR3 sequence (DNA): TGCGCCAGCAGCTTGGCCCCACTAGCGGGGGCCAATGAGCAGTTCTTC.

The chain employs TRBV5-8 and TRBJ1-2; no clear D. CDR3 size: 14 residues. Trimming cost V 1 base and J 3 bases, with 10 bases left between them. Per the germline V gene, CDR1 is SGHTS and CDR2 is YDEGEE. The CDR3: CASSLHGLDYGYTF. The DNA for the CDR3 is TGTGCCAGCAGCTTGCACGGGTTGGACTATGGCTACACCTTC. The whole variable domain, remainder taken from reference TRBV5-8 and TRBJ1-2, is EAGVTQSPTHLIKTRGQQATLRCSPISGHTSVYWYQQALGLGLQFLLWYDEGEERNRGNFPPRFSGRQFPNYSSELNVNALELEDSALYLCASSLHGLDYGYTFGSGTRLTVV.

The rearrangement links TRBV12-3 or TRBV12-4 to TRBJ1-1; D gene ambiguous. V dropped 1 base and J dropped 7 bases, with 4 bases sitting between them. CDR3 size: 11 residues. The CDR3 region is CASSLGGEAFF. In DNA form, the CDR3 reads TGTGCCAGCAGTTTAGGGGGTGAAGCTTTCTTT.

The CDR3 DNA reads as TGTGCCAGCAGTGAAGCGCAGGGGTTGCAGCCCCAGCATTTT. It is translated as CASSEAQGLQPQHF. The rearrangement joins TRBV6-1 to TRBJ1-5, with D tentatively TRBD1 (6 bases). This CDR3 region has 14 residues. CDR1 and CDR2 from the germline V gene are MNHNS and SASEGT. The V and J ends lost 0 bases and 7 bases respectively, with 10 bases between them.

The chain recombines TRBV7-9 with TRBJ1-5; TRBD1 agrees at 10 bases. The V gene end was trimmed by 5 bases and the J gene end by 2 bases; junction bases not matched to a gene: 3. There are 15 residues in the CDR3. Germline CDR1 and CDR2: SEHNR and FQNEAQ (reference sequence). Written as DNA, the CDR3 is TGTGCCAGCAGCCGGGACAGGGGAGGCAATCAGCCCCAGCATTTT. This gives the protein CASSRDRGGNQPQHF.

J is TRBJ2-2 and V is TRBV11-3; D is perhaps TRBD1 (5 bases). The V and J ends lost 5 bases and 2 bases respectively, with 12 bases between them. The germline gives CDR1 SGHNT, CDR2 YENEEA. The CDR3 is 15 residues long. The CDR3 loop reads CASSPTALNTGELFF. CDR3 sequence (DNA): TGTGCCAGCAGCCCGACAGCTCTAAACACCGGGGAGCTGTTTTTT.

The chain recombines TRBV10-3 with TRBJ2-1; TRBD1 might be the D (5 bases). Trimming removed 2 bases at V and 4 bases at J, with 12 bases between. Germline lookup yields CDR1 ENHRY and CDR2 SYGVKD. The CDR3 has 15 residues. The CDR3 sequence: CAISERQGRYNEQFF. In DNA form, the CDR3 reads TGTGCCATCAGTGAGAGGCAGGGAAGATACAATGAGCAGTTCTTC.

This clone was recorded a few times. V gene TRBV10-3 combines with J gene TRBJ1-6, with D unclear. V lost 3 bases to trimming and J lost 5 bases, with 5 bases between them. Germline loops: CDR1 ENHRY, CDR2 SYGVKD. The CDR3 contains 13 residues. CDR3 region: CAISDEDNSPLHF. The CDR3 DNA reads TGTGCCATCAGTGATGAGGATAATTCACCCCTCCACTTT.

V is TRBV5-1 and J is TRBJ2-7, with 11 bases fitting TRBD1. Losses at the gene ends were 4 bases for V and 5 bases for J; bases not matched to a gene: 8. CDR3 length equals 15 residues. Germline CDR1 is SGHRS and CDR2 is YFSETQ. The CDR3 DNA sequence: TGCGCCAGCAGCCTCTCATGGGGACAGGGGGACGAGCAGTACTTC. This encodes CASSLSWGQGDEQYF.

The V and J genes are TRBV28 and TRBJ2-2; 7 bases are a match to TRBD2. After removal of 2 bases from V and 1 base from J, the junction contained 4 bases not matched to a gene. The CDR3 loop spans 16 amino acids. The germline CDR1 and CDR2 sequences are MDHEN and SYDVKM. CDR3 in amino acids: CASSLGGGGNTGELFF. The CDR3, as DNA: TGTGCCAGCAGTTTAGGCGGCGGGGGGAACACCGGGGAGCTGTTTTTT.